Below are 23 T cell receptor beta chains sequenced from a single sample in a study of T-cell reconstitution after alpha-beta-depleted transplantation in children. Unique molecular identifiers were incorporated during preparation of the TCRbeta library. TCRdb re-called the PCR reads through MiXCR, storing one row per CDR3 protein. This sample has 200,000 to 250,000 distinct CDR3 sequences, with roughly 9.1% found just once. The sample consisted of PBMCs, mostly from graft donor cells, taken 360 days after TCRalphabeta/CD19-depleted stem cell transplant. Receptors originate from a male patient between 2 and 15 years old who had a stem cell transplant for acute myeloid leukemia, so the T cells may come from the graft donor.

As for this clonotype: A read error may account for a junction end that differs from germline. The chain carries TRBV5-1 and TRBJ2-6; TRBD2 matches 11 bases. The CDR3 is 18 amino acids. CDR1 SGHRS and CDR2 YFSETQ come from the germline V gene. The CDR3 region is CASSFLAGGTLGGNVLTF. For the CDR3, the DNA is TGCGCCAGCAGCTTTCTAGCGGGAGGAACACTTGGGGGCAACGTCCTGACTTTC.

This clonotype showed up many times. In DNA, the CDR3 is TGTGCCAGCAGTCCTTGGAGGAGGGGGGAGCAGTACTTC. This gives the protein CASSPWRRGEQYF. The genes are TRBV12-3 or TRBV12-4 and TRBJ2-7, with D perhaps TRBD1 or TRBD2 (6 bases each). The CDR3 covers 13 residues. V dropped 5 bases and J dropped 7 bases, with 15 bases sitting between them.

This clonotype was counted at least ten times. V is TRBV10-3 and J is TRBJ2-5; 9 nucleotides agree with TRBD2. Germline V gene sequence: CDR1 ENHRY, CDR2 SYGVKD. The CDR3 length is 14 residues. V shed 10 bases, J shed 2 bases, and the junction held 8 bases outside the gene matches. CDR3 nucleotide sequence: TGTGCCAGCTGCGGGGGGGCGGGGCAAGAGACCCAGTACTTC. Protein sequence: CASCGGAGQETQYF.

This clonotype has ten or more counts. The chain is built from TRBV6-2 or TRBV6-3 and TRBJ1-1; no definite D call. Trimming pared 2 bases from V and 7 bases from J, leaving 11 bases between. The length of the CDR3 is 13 residues. Germline values: CDR1 MNHEY, CDR2 SVGEGT. CDR3 amino acids: CASSYSREIEAFF. The CDR3 bases are TGTGCCAGCAGTTACAGTAGGGAAATTGAAGCTTTCTTT.

The chain uses TRBV12-3 or TRBV12-4 and TRBJ1-2; TRBD1 matches at 8 bases. The CDR3 covers 14 residues. The trim removed 4 bases at V and 5 bases at J, leaving 6 bases unmatched. In DNA form, the CDR3 reads TGTGCCAGCAGTTCGGACAGGGCGCGGTATGGCTACACCTTC. As protein: CASSSDRARYGYTF.

In its sample, this clonotype was seen many times. This CDR3 is CASSPQGVNTEAFF. For the CDR3, the DNA is TGTGCCAGCAGTCCCCAGGGGGTGAACACTGAAGCTTTCTTT. This rearrangement joins TRBV12-3 or TRBV12-4 to TRBJ1-1, with 7 bases aligning to TRBD1. The CDR3 runs 14 residues. J gave up 0 bases and V 5 bases, and 3 bases lay outside the gene matches.

The chain carries TRBV7-2 and TRBJ2-7; D remains unclear. The CDR3 spans 13 residues. The germline gives CDR1 SGHTA, CDR2 FQGNSA. Trimming took 0 bases from V and 3 from J, leaving 6 bases between them. In DNA form, the CDR3 reads TGTGCCAGCAGCTTAGCCCTACACTACGAGCAGTACGTC. Its protein is CASSLALHYEQYV.

The CDR3 nucleotides are TGTGCCAGCAGTTACGCCCTGGGACAACTATCATTTACTGGGGCCAACGTCCTGACTTTC. Residues: CASSYALGQLSFTGANVLTF. V gene TRBV12-3 or TRBV12-4 combines with J gene TRBJ2-6, with a weak D call TRBD1 (6 bases). V was trimmed by 4 bases and J by 2 bases, leaving 24 bases between them. This CDR3 is 20 amino acids long.

This clonotype was seen only a few times. This chain connects TRBV5-1 to TRBJ1-4; no definite D call. Germline V gene sequence: CDR1 SGHRS, CDR2 YFSETQ. V lost 1 base and J 8 bases, leaving 9 bases between the germline ends. The CDR3 spans 13 residues. CDR3 region: CASSLSGREKLFF. DNA for the CDR3: TGCGCCAGCAGCTTGTCCGGGCGGGAAAAACTGTTTTTT. Full variable domain (remainder filled in from reference TRBV5-1 and TRBJ1-4): KAGVTQTPRYLIKTRGQQVTLSCSPISGHRSVSWYQQTPGQGLQFLFEYFSETQRNKGNFPGRFSGRQFSNSRSEMNVSTLELGDSALYLCASSLSGREKLFFGSGTQLSVL.

This clonotype was seen ten or more times. The CDR3 sequence is CASSEFWQLRTEAFF. In nucleotides, the CDR3 is TGTGCCAGCAGTGAATTTTGGCAGCTACGCACTGAAGCTTTCTTT. The chain is built from TRBV6-1 and TRBJ1-1; D gene unclear. The germline gives CDR1 MNHNS, CDR2 SASEGT. CDR3 size: 15 residues. Between the trimmed V and J ends, which lost 2 bases and 4 bases, there was a span of 14 bases.

In this sample, this clonotype turned up a few times. The chain recombines TRBV28 with TRBJ2-1, with 9 bases that match TRBD2. The CDR3 is 15 residues long. V trimming: 3 bases; J trimming: 7 bases; junction bases outside the gene matches: 7. Germline-derived CDR1 and CDR2 are MDHEN and SYDVKM. The CDR3 DNA is TGTGCCAGCAGTTTTATAGCGGGAGAGGGAAATGAGCAGTTCTTC. Protein product: CASSFIAGEGNEQFF. Based on the CDR3 plus reference TRBV28 and TRBJ2-1, the full variable domain is DVKVTQSSRYLVKRTGEKVFLECVQDMDHENMFWYRQDPGLGLRLIYFSYDVKMKEKGDIPEGYSVSREKKERFSLILESASTNQTSMYLCASSFIAGEGNEQFFGPGTRLTVL.

V is TRBV12-3 or TRBV12-4 and J is TRBJ1-6; perhaps TRBD1 as D (5 bases). Trimming cost V 3 bases and J 9 bases, with 12 bases left between them. The CDR3 extends over 14 amino acids. The CDR3 protein is CASSFLERGSPLHF. The CDR3 coding sequence is TGTGCCAGCAGTTTTTTGGAAAGGGGTTCACCCCTCCACTTT.

On this clonotype: It may be a read error: a sequence one base away is much more abundant. This chain joins TRBV18 and TRBJ1-2; tentative D call: TRBD1 (5 bases). The V and J ends lost 6 bases and 8 bases respectively, with 25 bases between them. This CDR3 spans 16 amino acids. Per germline, CDR1 KGHSH and CDR2 LQKENI. As DNA, the CDR3 is TGTGCCAGCTCCCGGGACGGCGGTCCCATTATAGGCGGCTACACCTTC. Its translation is CASSRDGGPIIGGYTF. Looking up the rest from reference TRBV18 and TRBJ1-2 gives the full variable domain: NAGVMQNPRHLVRRRGQEARLRCSPMKGHSHVYWYRQLPEEGLKFMVYLQKENIIDESGMPKERFSAEFPKEGPSILRIQQVVRGDSAAYFCASSRDGGPIIGGYTFGSGTRLTVV.

A few counts support this clonotype. This chain links TRBV5-6 with TRBJ2-1; perhaps TRBD2 as D (6 bases). This CDR3 comprises 15 residues. CDR1 is SGHDT, CDR2 YYEEEE, per germline. Trimming pared 0 bases from V and 6 bases from J, leaving 13 bases between. The CDR3 DNA reads as TGTGCCAGCAGCTTGGGACGGGGGTGGGTCAATGAGCAGTTCTTC. Translating gives CASSLGRGWVNEQFF.

This clonotype came up many times. The rearrangement links TRBV6-5 to TRBJ2-7; TRBD1 agrees at 7 bases. The CDR3 totals 14 residues. The germline V gene encodes CDR1 MNHEY and CDR2 SVGAGI. Trimming cost V 4 bases and J 11 bases; bases outside gene matches: 14. CDR3 DNA: TGTGCCAGCAGTTTCGGGACAGCGGACACTAAAAAGTACTTC. This codes for CASSFGTADTKKYF.

This clonotype was counted at least ten times. This chain joins TRBV12-3 or TRBV12-4 and TRBJ2-5; TRBD1 matches at 9 bases. The CDR3 is 14 residues long. Trimming removed 5 bases from V and 1 base from J; junction bases left unmatched: 2. CDR3 sequence (DNA): TGTGCCAGCAGTCGACAGGGGGTCCAAGAGACCCAGTACTTC. Its translation: CASSRQGVQETQYF.

This clonotype was seen at least ten times. This CDR3 is CSVQVGETQYF. The CDR3 DNA is TGCAGCGTCCAGGTGGGGGAGACCCAGTACTTC. The V gene is TRBV29-1, the J gene TRBJ2-5; no clear D gene. CDR1 is SQVTM, CDR2 ANQGSEA, per germline. The ends were cut back, 6 bases at V and 5 bases at J, with 10 bases in the middle. The CDR3 is 11 amino acids. Based on the CDR3 plus reference TRBV29-1 and TRBJ2-5, the full variable domain is SAVISQKPSRDICQRGTSLTIQCQVDSQVTMMFWYRQQPGQSLTLIATANQGSEATYESGFVIDKFPISRPNLTFSTLTVSNMSPEDSSIYLCSVQVGETQYFGPGTRLLVL.

The chain uses TRBV18 and TRBJ2-5, with a weak D call TRBD1 (6 bases). Germline V lookup: CDR1 KGHSH, CDR2 LQKENI. Trimming stripped 2 bases from V and 4 bases from J, with 11 bases between. There are 14 residues in the CDR3. Written as DNA, the CDR3 is TGTGCCAGCTCACCATATCGAGGGGGAGAGACCCAGTACTTC. Translation: CASSPYRGGETQYF.

In this sample, this clonotype turned up a few times. A read error may account for a junction end that differs from germline. The chain joins TRBV7-7 to TRBJ2-7, with TRBD2 identical over 7 bases. Germline CDR1 is SSHAT and CDR2 is FNYEAQ (reference sequence). CDR3 size: 15 residues. The CDR3 DNA follows: TGTGCTAGCAGCTTAATGGCGGGAGAGGGCTACGAGCAGTACTTC. Translating it yields CASSLMAGEGYEQYF. Together with reference TRBV7-7 and TRBJ2-7, the CDR3 gives the full variable domain: GAGVSQSPRYKVTKRGQDVTLRCDPISSHATLYWYQQALGQGPEFLTYFNYEAQPDKSGLPSDRFSAERPEGSISTLTIQRTEQRDSAMYRCASSLMAGEGYEQYFGPGTRLTVT.

V and J are TRBV12-3 or TRBV12-4 and TRBJ1-5; TRBD1 aligns across 10 bases. With 5 bases clipped from V and 4 bases from J, the junction kept 8 bases outside the gene matches. CDR3 size: 16 residues. CDR3 in amino acids: CASSPRQGAGNQPQHF. CDR3 coding DNA: TGTGCCAGCAGTCCCCGACAGGGGGCGGGAAATCAGCCCCAGCATTTT.

This clonotype has at least ten counts. The rearrangement links TRBV29-1 to TRBJ2-3; 9 bases match TRBD2. The CDR3 sequence is 14 residues long. Per germline, CDR1 SQVTM and CDR2 ANQGSEA. V gave up 7 bases and J gave up 2 bases; unmatched junction bases: 7. The CDR3 bases are TGCAGCGCCGAGCGGGAGGCCTACACAGATACGCAGTATTTT. It specifies CSAEREAYTDTQYF.

This clonotype was detected a few times. The chain uses TRBV6-2 or TRBV6-3 and TRBJ2-5; no definite D call. This CDR3 spans 13 amino acids. CDR1 is MNHEY and CDR2 is SVGEGT in the germline V gene. The V end was cut by 6 bases, the J end by 0 bases, with 8 bases between. DNA of the CDR3: TGTGCCAGCAGCCCGGCAAACCAAGAGACCCAGTACTTC. It is translated as CASSPANQETQYF.

The V and J genes are TRBV29-1 and TRBJ2-5; 8 bases fit TRBD1. This CDR3 has 13 residues. Germline CDR1 reads SQVTM; CDR2 reads ANQGSEA. V was pared by 3 bases and J by 5 bases, with 5 bases of the junction left unmatched. This CDR3 is CSVDRGRGETQYF. The CDR3 bases are TGCAGCGTTGACAGGGGGCGCGGTGAGACCCAGTACTTC.